The clone carrying this T cell receptor beta chain was observed a single time. Its specificity is unknown. This record belongs to a study of OX40 agonist ivuxolimab in advanced cancers. For the study at large: The study reported partial responses in three patients: one hepatocellular carcinoma, two cutaneous melanoma. Study-level findings and limits: Both blood CD4+ and CD8+ T cells showed clonal growth by week 6 at 0.1 to 3.0 mg/kg. Fewer expanded clones were found on average in CD4+ than in CD8+ T cells.

V was clipped by 1 base and J by 3 bases, with 12 bases between them. Germline CDR1 reads LNHNV; CDR2 reads YYDKDF (reference sequence). The CDR3 has 15 amino acids. It was autoimmune disease history or systemic immunosuppression that excluded patients. Measured with immunoSEQ multiplex PCR; TCRdb has only the in-frame clones, and not every one. The repertoire holds about 43,000 clones, with approximately 90% as singletons. The sequencing used CD4+ or CD8+ T cells sorted from blood, collected in a trial of the OX40 agonist ivuxolimab. The TCR sequence derives from an adult with an advanced solid tumor such as melanoma, head and neck, liver or kidney cancer. This chain uses TRBV15 with TRBJ1-1, with D possibly TRBD1 on 5 matching bases. In nucleotides, the CDR3 is TGTGCCACCAGCAGAGGTCCCTCCAGGGACACTGAAGCTTTCTTT. Translation: CATSRGPSRDTEAFF.